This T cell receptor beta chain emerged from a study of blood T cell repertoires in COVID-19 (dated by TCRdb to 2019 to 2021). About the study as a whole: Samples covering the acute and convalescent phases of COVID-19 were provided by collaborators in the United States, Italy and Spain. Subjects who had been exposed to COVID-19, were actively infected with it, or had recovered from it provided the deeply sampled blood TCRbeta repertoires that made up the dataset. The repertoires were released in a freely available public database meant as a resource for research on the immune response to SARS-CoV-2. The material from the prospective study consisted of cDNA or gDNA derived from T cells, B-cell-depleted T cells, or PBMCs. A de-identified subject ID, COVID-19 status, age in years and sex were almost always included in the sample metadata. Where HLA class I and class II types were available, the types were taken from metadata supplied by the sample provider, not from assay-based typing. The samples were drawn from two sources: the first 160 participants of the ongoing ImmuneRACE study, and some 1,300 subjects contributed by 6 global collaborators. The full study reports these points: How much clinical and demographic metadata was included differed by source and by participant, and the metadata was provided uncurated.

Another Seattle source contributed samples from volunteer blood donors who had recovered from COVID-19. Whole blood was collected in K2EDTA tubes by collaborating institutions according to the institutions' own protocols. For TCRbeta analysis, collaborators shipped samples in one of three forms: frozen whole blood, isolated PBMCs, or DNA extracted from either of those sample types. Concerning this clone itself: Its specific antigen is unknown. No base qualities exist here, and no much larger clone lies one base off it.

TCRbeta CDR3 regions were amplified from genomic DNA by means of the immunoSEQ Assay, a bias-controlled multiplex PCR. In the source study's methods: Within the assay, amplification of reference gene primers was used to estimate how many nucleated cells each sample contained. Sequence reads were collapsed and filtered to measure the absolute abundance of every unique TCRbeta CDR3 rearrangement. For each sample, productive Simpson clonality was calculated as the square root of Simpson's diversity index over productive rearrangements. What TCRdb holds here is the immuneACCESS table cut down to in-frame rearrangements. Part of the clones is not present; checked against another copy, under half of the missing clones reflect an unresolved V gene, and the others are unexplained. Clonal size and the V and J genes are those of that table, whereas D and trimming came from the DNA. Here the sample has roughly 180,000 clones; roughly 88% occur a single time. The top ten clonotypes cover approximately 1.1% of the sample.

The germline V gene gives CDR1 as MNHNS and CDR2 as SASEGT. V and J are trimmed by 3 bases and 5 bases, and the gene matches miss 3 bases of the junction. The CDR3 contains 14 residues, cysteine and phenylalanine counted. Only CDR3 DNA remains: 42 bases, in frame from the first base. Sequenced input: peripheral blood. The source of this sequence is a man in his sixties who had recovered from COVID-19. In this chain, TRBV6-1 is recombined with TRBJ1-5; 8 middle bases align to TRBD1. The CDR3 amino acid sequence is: CASSEDRAHQPQHF. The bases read TGTGCCAGCAGTGAGGACAGGGCCCATCAGCCCCAGCATTTT.